These 20 T cell receptor beta chains were all obtained from the same sample, sequenced in a study of cytomegalovirus exposure and HLA in healthy donors. Vbeta (60) and Jbeta (13) primers were used in the PCR. Sequencing was performed with immunoSEQ multiplex PCR; in TCRdb, only in-frame clones are kept and a portion is missing. The sample has about 130,000 clones, just under 85% seen once. Sequenced: PBMCs. These receptors all stem from a boy aged 2 to 10 in good health and CMV-seronegative.

V is TRBV27 and J is TRBJ2-1, with D perhaps matching TRBD1 (8 bases). This CDR3 contains 21 residues. Germline V CDR1 and CDR2: MNHEY, SMNVEV (reference sequence). The V and J ends lost 6 bases and 2 bases respectively, with 32 bases between them. The CDR3 sequence is CASSAPDRGGRGRATYNEQFF. The DNA for the CDR3 is TGTGCCAGCAGCGCCCCCGACAGGGGCGGGAGAGGGCGCGCCACCTACAATGAGCAGTTCTTC.

The chain has TRBV28 and TRBJ2-2; 10 nucleotides line up with TRBD2. J gave up 11 bases and V 2 bases, and 2 bases lay outside the gene matches. Germline loops: CDR1 MDHEN, CDR2 SYDVKM. The CDR3 is 13 residues long. The CDR3 is CASSLASGGELFF. The CDR3 nucleotides read TGTGCCAGCAGTTTAGCTAGCGGGGGCGAGCTGTTTTTT.

This clone was detected a few times. The chain employs TRBV19 and TRBJ1-1; 8 nucleotides agree with TRBD1. This CDR3 spans 11 amino acids. CDR1 LNHDA and CDR2 SQIVND come from the germline V gene (reference sequence). The V segment lost 7 bases and the J segment 11 bases; nucleotides outside the gene matches: 6. CDR3 sequence reads: CASNRGGPAFF. The CDR3 region has the DNA TGTGCCAGTAACAGGGGGGGACCGGCTTTCTTT.

The chain is built from TRBV4-3 and TRBJ2-7, with 7 bases aligning to TRBD2. Trimming cost V 0 bases and J 2 bases; bases outside gene matches: 7. This CDR3 region has 16 residues. Germline lookup yields CDR1 LGHNA and CDR2 YSLEER. The CDR3 DNA sequence: TGCGCCAGCAGCCAAGACCGGGGGGTTGTTACCTACGAGCAGTACTTC. As protein: CASSQDRGVVTYEQYF.

This sequence joins TRBV5-1 and TRBJ1-6; D is uncertain. The V gene lost 0 bases and the J gene lost 9 bases, with 16 bases spanning the gap. Germline V gene lookup returns CDR1 SGHRS and CDR2 YFSETQ. The CDR3 runs to 16 residues. In DNA, the CDR3 is TGCGCCAGCAGCTTGGGAGGCAGAACTATTAGTTCACCCCTCCACTTT. This translates into CASSLGGRTISSPLHF.

This clone showed up just once. This sequence joins TRBV9 and TRBJ2-5, with TRBD2 identical over 7 bases. The CDR3 totals 15 residues. From germline, CDR1 is SGDLS and CDR2 YYNGEE. The trim removed 3 bases at V and 5 bases at J, leaving 10 bases unmatched. CDR3 in amino acids: CASSGGAGKFETQYF. The CDR3 DNA reads TGTGCCAGCAGCGGGGGAGCGGGAAAGTTTGAGACCCAGTACTTC. The whole variable domain, remainder taken from reference TRBV9 and TRBJ2-5, is DSGVTQTPKHLITATGQRVTLRCSPRSGDLSVYWYQQSLDQGLQFLIQYYNGEERAKGNILERFSAQQFPDLHSELNLSSLELGDSALYFCASSGGAGKFETQYFGPGTRLLVL.

The genes are TRBV6-5 and TRBJ2-1; 10 bases align to TRBD1. There are 14 residues in the CDR3. CDR1 MNHEY and CDR2 SVGAGI come from the germline V gene. Trimming at V came to 7 bases and at J to 6 bases, leaving 6 bases not matched to a gene. CDR3 bases: TGTGCCAGCAACACGAGGACAGGGGGCAATGAGCAGTTCTTC. As protein: CASNTRTGGNEQFF.

This clone is a singleton in its sample. V and J are TRBV5-1 and TRBJ1-4; maybe TRBD1 (5 bases). Germline CDR1 and CDR2: SGHRS and YFSETQ. The CDR3 loop spans 14 amino acids. The V and J ends lost 0 bases and 7 bases respectively, with 10 bases between them. CDR3: CASSLEGSGEKLFF. DNA for the CDR3: TGCGCCAGCAGCTTGGAGGGGTCCGGTGAAAAACTGTTTTTT.

This sequence joins TRBV5-1 and TRBJ2-1, with D maybe TRBD2 (6 bases). The germline CDR1 and CDR2 sequences are SGHRS and YFSETQ. V lost 6 bases, J lost 1 base, and 14 bases lay in between. This CDR3 is 15 amino acids long. CDR3 nucleotide sequence: TGCGCCAGCAAGGAGGGAGTGGGGTCCTACAATGAGCAGTTCTTC. Protein sequence: CASKEGVGSYNEQFF.

This clone was seen a few times. The chain carries TRBV29-1 and TRBJ2-2; D unclear. The CDR3 is 13 residues long. Trimming pared 7 bases from V and 6 bases from J, leaving 15 bases between. CDR1 and CDR2 from the germline V gene are SQVTM and ANQGSEA. CDR3 in amino acids: CSALLYLPGELFF. For the CDR3, the DNA is TGCAGCGCCCTTCTTTATCTCCCCGGGGAGCTGTTTTTT.

The chain uses TRBV7-3 and TRBJ2-2, with 7 nucleotides matching TRBD2. This CDR3 has 15 residues. CDR1 and CDR2 (germline): SGHTA, FQGTGA. V trimming: 0 bases; J trimming: 6 bases; junction bases outside the gene matches: 4. For the CDR3, the DNA is TGTGCCAGCAGCTTAACGGTAGCGGGTGCCGGGGAGCTGTTTTTT. Encoded protein: CASSLTVAGAGELFF.

DNA of the CDR3: TGCGCCAGCGAACCAGACAGGGGGCACGAGCAGTACGTC. Encoded protein: CASEPDRGHEQYV. The rearrangement uses TRBV10-2 and TRBJ2-7; 10 bases line up with TRBD1. Trimming at V came to 8 bases and at J to 5 bases, leaving 6 bases not matched to a gene. The CDR3 covers 13 residues. Looked up from germline, CDR1 is WSHSY and CDR2 is SAAADI.

V gene TRBV2 combines with J gene TRBJ1-2; unclear D gene. Trimming stripped 3 bases from V and 5 bases from J, with 16 bases between. The CDR3 covers 15 residues. Germline V CDR1 and CDR2: SNHLY, FYNNEI. The CDR3 DNA reads as TGTGCCAGCAGTGACAGGTCCTATGGAGGATATGGCTACACCTTC. Translating gives CASSDRSYGGYGYTF.

The V and J genes are TRBV15 and TRBJ1-5; no reliable D call. V was pared by 1 base and J by 2 bases, with 12 bases between. This CDR3 has 16 amino acids. The germline V gene has CDR1 LNHNV and CDR2 YYDKDF (reference sequence). The CDR3 DNA is TGTGCCACCAGCAGAGTTAGGTCTCAGGGCAATCAGCCCCAGCATTTT. Its protein product is CATSRVRSQGNQPQHF.

V gene TRBV7-2 combines with J gene TRBJ1-1; 7 bases align to TRBD1. Germline values: CDR1 SGHTA, CDR2 FQGNSA. This CDR3 is 13 amino acids long. Trimming took 5 bases from V and 10 from J; bases not matched to a gene: 10. DNA for the CDR3: TGTGCCAGCAGCCCCAACAGGGGTTTCAGAGCTTTCTTT. The encoded protein is CASSPNRGFRAFF.

The chain employs TRBV19 and TRBJ1-4, with D possibly matching TRBD1 (6 bases). The V gene lost 8 bases and the J gene lost 8 bases, with 6 bases spanning the gap. The CDR3 extends over 10 amino acids. Germline V CDR1 and CDR2: LNHDA, SQIVND (reference sequence). The CDR3 reads CASGQEKLFF. The CDR3 DNA sequence: TGTGCCAGTGGACAGGAAAAACTGTTTTTT.

The V call is TRBV27, the J call TRBJ1-2; D ambiguous. CDR1 is MNHEY and CDR2 is SMNVEV in the germline V gene (reference sequence). This CDR3 spans 13 amino acids. V lost 2 bases and J 8 bases, leaving 12 bases between the germline ends. The CDR3 DNA reads TGTGCCAGCAGTTTAGGGCCGACGTACGGCTACACCTTC. As protein: CASSLGPTYGYTF.

This chain uses TRBV2 with TRBJ1-2; 7 positions match TRBD1. The CDR3 spans 15 residues. Germline V gene sequence: CDR1 SNHLY, CDR2 FYNNEI. After removal of 2 bases from V and 2 bases from J, the junction contained 5 bases not matched to a gene. The CDR3 bases are TGTGCCAGCAGTGAAACAGGGACAGTCAACTATGGCTACACCTTC. Amino acids: CASSETGTVNYGYTF.

This clone showed up just once. The chain couples TRBV4-3 to TRBJ2-6; 7 positions match TRBD1. CDR3 size: 17 residues. Trimming cost V 6 bases and J 1 base; bases outside gene matches: 9. Per the germline V gene, CDR1 is LGHNA and CDR2 is YSLEER. The CDR3 DNA is TGCGCCAGCAGTGTACAGGGGTCAGGATCTGGGGCCAACGTCCTGACTTTC. This gives the protein CASSVQGSGSGANVLTF.

The rearrangement links TRBV5-4 to TRBJ2-1; D might be TRBD2 (5 bases). From germline, CDR1 is SGHNT and CDR2 YYREEE (reference sequence). The CDR3 is 12 residues long. Between the trimmed V and J ends, which lost 3 bases and 8 bases, there was a span of 9 bases. This chain's CDR3 is CASSWTEDEQFF. DNA of the CDR3: TGTGCCAGCAGCTGGACTGAAGATGAGCAGTTCTTC.